This TCR beta chain was captured in a study of T cells in localized non-small cell lung cancer. Study-level findings and limits: Turning up in adjacent lung were a median approximately 60 of the top 100 tumor clones. Highest T cell clonality was seen in uninvolved adjacent lung, surpassing that measured in tumor. Elevated blood T cell density was associated with longer overall survival.

Assay used: immunoSEQ multiplex PCR; TCRdb lists only in-frame clones, some missing. The table includes tens of thousands of clones, under 95% detected once. Note on this clone: Its antigen is not identified.

CDR1 is KGHSH, CDR2 LQKENI, per germline. V was trimmed by 6 bases and J by 0 bases, leaving 26 bases between them. This CDR3 contains 19 residues. This TCR derives from a female donor at least 60 years old with stage II lung adenocarcinoma. The chain combines TRBV18 with TRBJ1-2; perhaps TRBD1 as D (6 bases). The sample here was peripheral blood mononuclear cells, taken before any cancer treatment. CDR3 protein: CASSLRQDITYPANYGYTF. CDR3 in DNA: TGTGCCAGCTCGCTCCGACAGGACATCACCTATCCAGCTAACTATGGCTACACCTTC. The full variable domain, in which reference TRBV18 and TRBJ1-2 provide the parts outside the CDR3, is NAGVMQNPRHLVRRRGQEARLRCSPMKGHSHVYWYRQLPEEGLKFMVYLQKENIIDESGMPKERFSAEFPKEGPSILRIQQVVRGDSAAYFCASSLRQDITYPANYGYTFGSGTRLTVV.